The next 22 T cell receptor beta chains were all read from a single sample in a study of CXCR3-negative and CXCR3-positive naive CD8 T cells. The libraries of TRB cDNA were constructed through 5' RACE using UMI labels. TCRdb reprocessed the 5' RACE reads and reports one entry per CDR3 protein, with no DNA. The sample totals approximately 88,000 distinct CDR3 sequences. Input material: naive CXCR3- CD8+ T cells from blood. The subset here: CD45RO-CCR7+CD27+CD95- naive CD8+ T cells lacking CXCR3 (TNR3-). The source of these receptors is a human donor in good health. Some clones in this sample may be carry-over from other donors' samples.

This rearrangement joins TRBV6-5 to TRBJ2-1; TCRdb indicates TRBD1, and absent DNA this call remains unverified. Germline CDR1 and CDR2: MNHEY and SVGAGI. The length of the CDR3 is 17 residues. This CDR3 reads CASSLRSVPLRGNEQFF.

This chain links TRBV7-2 with TRBJ2-1; TCRdb proposes TRBD2, but this gene call is untestable without DNA. Germline lookup yields CDR1 SGHTA and CDR2 FQGNSA. This CDR3 comprises 17 residues. The CDR3 loop reads CASSFPSGGSTYNEQFF.

The chain has TRBV19 and TRBJ1-1. The CDR3 runs to 15 residues. The germline V gene has CDR1 LNHDA and CDR2 SQIVND (reference sequence). CDR3 sequence: CASSMDGLLNTEAFF.

The chain uses TRBV7-8 and TRBJ2-7; TCRdb reports TRBD1, a call that lacks DNA to check it against. The CDR3 runs to 13 residues. Germline CDR1 is SGHVS and CDR2 is FQNEAQ. CDR3: CASSLAAGAEQYF.

V gene TRBV19 combines with J gene TRBJ2-7; TCRdb designates TRBD1, a call that cannot be tested without DNA. Germline V lookup: CDR1 LNHDA, CDR2 SQIVND (reference sequence). The CDR3 extends over 15 amino acids. CDR3 sequence: CASSQAQGAAYEQYF.

The genes are TRBV24-1 and TRBJ1-6. Germline V gene data show CDR1 as KGHDR and CDR2 as SFDVKD. The CDR3 length is 12 residues. CDR3: CATSGNNSPLHF.

The V and J genes are TRBV3-1 and TRBJ2-7. The CDR3 runs to 14 residues. The germline V gene encodes CDR1 LGHDT and CDR2 YNNKEL (reference sequence). CDR3 protein: CASSQSGISYEQYF.

The chain recombines TRBV12-2 with TRBJ2-1. TRBV12-2 is shown as a pseudogene. This CDR3 region has 12 residues. The CDR3 spells CASRLPGVEQFF.

The chain has TRBV20-1 and TRBJ2-1; the D gene TCRdb calls, TRBD2, cannot be checked with no DNA. Germline lookup yields CDR1 DFQATT and CDR2 SNEGSKA (reference sequence). The CDR3 totals 16 residues. The CDR3 here is CSAPASAGPFYNEQFF.

The chain employs TRBV28 and TRBJ2-5; the TCRdb D gene call, TRBD2, has no DNA to confirm it. The germline V gene encodes CDR1 MDHEN and CDR2 SYDVKM. This CDR3 has 15 residues. CDR3 sequence reads: CASSFALAGRETQYF.

The chain joins TRBV29-1 to TRBJ2-7; lacking DNA, the TRBD1 call made by TCRdb goes unchecked. CDR1 and CDR2 from the germline V gene are SQVTM and ANQGSEA. This CDR3 has 13 residues. The CDR3 loop is CSVTGGSSYEQYF.

The chain employs TRBV28 and TRBJ2-7. CDR1 MDHEN and CDR2 SYDVKM come from the germline V gene. The CDR3 extends over 14 amino acids. CDR3 region: CASSFLQGLYEQYF.

The rearrangement links TRBV6-2 or TRBV6-3 to TRBJ1-1; TCRdb picks TRBD1, but there is no DNA to check that call. This CDR3 comprises 13 residues. The germline V gene has CDR1 MNHEY and CDR2 SVGEGT. CDR3 region: CASRQGAYTEAFF.

CDR3 loop: CASSQGVGGLYEQYF. This chain links TRBV4-1 with TRBJ2-7; checking the TCRdb D call of TRBD1 is not possible without DNA. CDR3 length: 15 amino acids. Germline V gene lookup returns CDR1 MGHRA and CDR2 YSYEKL.

The CDR3 region is CASSPTNSYEQYF. The rearrangement joins TRBV6-2 or TRBV6-3 to TRBJ2-7; TCRdb designates TRBD2, a call that cannot be tested without DNA. Germline V CDR1 and CDR2: MNHEY, SVGEGT. The length of the CDR3 is 13 residues.

The J gene is TRBJ2-2, the V gene TRBV6-5; TCRdb reports TRBD1, a call that lacks DNA to check it against. The CDR3 sequence is 14 residues long. The germline CDR1 and CDR2 sequences are MNHEY and SVGAGI. This chain's CDR3 is CASIETGGTGELFF.

The V gene is TRBV6-2 or TRBV6-3, the J gene TRBJ2-7; the TCRdb D gene call, TRBD1, has no DNA to confirm it. CDR3 size: 18 residues. The germline CDR1 and CDR2 sequences are MNHEY and SVGEGT. The CDR3 sequence: CASSTISPAGPLVGSWFF.

The rearrangement joins TRBV27 to TRBJ2-5; the D gene TCRdb calls, TRBD2, cannot be checked with no DNA. There are 16 residues in the CDR3. CDR1 is MNHEY, CDR2 SMNVEV, per germline (reference sequence). CDR3: CASSSLGTSGQETQYF.

This rearrangement joins TRBV4-2 to TRBJ2-7. CDR3 length: 14 residues. The germline gives CDR1 LGHNA, CDR2 YNFKEQ. CDR3 protein: CASSEERSSYEQYF.

CDR3 region: CASSPRTAYEQYF. V and J are TRBV7-2 and TRBJ2-7; the TCRdb call, TRBD1, lacks DNA for checking. Germline V gene data show CDR1 as SGHTA and CDR2 as FQGNSA. The CDR3 is made up of 13 amino acids.

V and J are TRBV2 and TRBJ1-1. The germline V gene encodes CDR1 SNHLY and CDR2 FYNNEI. The CDR3 totals 15 residues. The CDR3 region is CASSSGGTEVKEAFF. Using reference TRBV2 and TRBJ1-1 for the parts outside the CDR3, the full variable domain is EPEVTQTPSHQVTQMGQEVILRCVPISNHLYFYWYRQILGQKVEFLVSFYNNEISEKSEIFDDQFSVERPDGSNFTLKIRSTKLEDSAMYFCASSSGGTEVKEAFFGQGTRLTVV.

The chain links TRBV12-3 or TRBV12-4 to TRBJ2-4; the TRBD2 assignment by TCRdb is unverifiable without DNA. This CDR3 region has 11 residues. CDR3 sequence: CASSLRDYQYF.